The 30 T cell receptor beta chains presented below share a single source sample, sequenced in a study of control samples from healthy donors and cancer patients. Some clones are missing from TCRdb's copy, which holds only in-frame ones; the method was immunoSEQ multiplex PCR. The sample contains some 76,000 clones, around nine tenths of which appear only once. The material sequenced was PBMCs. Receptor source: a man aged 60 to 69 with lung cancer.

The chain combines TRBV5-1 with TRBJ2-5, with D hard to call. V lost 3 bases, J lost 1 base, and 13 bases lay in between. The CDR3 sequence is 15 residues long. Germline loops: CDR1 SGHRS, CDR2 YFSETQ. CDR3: CASSSTQYPQETQYF. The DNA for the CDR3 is TGCGCCAGCAGCTCCACACAGTACCCCCAAGAGACCCAGTACTTC.

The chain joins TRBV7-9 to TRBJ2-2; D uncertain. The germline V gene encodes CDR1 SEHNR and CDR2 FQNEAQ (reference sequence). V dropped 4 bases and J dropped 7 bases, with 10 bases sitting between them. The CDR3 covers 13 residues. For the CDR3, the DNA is TGTGCCAGCAGCTCGGACGAGTACGGGGAGCTGTTTTTT. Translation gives CASSSDEYGELFF.

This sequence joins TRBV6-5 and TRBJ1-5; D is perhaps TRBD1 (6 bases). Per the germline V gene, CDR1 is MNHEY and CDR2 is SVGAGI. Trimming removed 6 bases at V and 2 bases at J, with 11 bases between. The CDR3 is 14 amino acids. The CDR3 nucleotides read TGTGCCAGCAGACAGGGTCGGGGCAATCAGCCCCAGCATTTT. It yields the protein CASRQGRGNQPQHF.

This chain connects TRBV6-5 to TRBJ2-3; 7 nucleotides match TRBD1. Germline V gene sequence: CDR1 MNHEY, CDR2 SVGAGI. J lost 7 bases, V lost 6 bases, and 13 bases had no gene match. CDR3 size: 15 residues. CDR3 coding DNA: TGTGCCAGCAGCCGCTCCCGGGACAGCTTTAATACGCAGTATTTT. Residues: CASSRSRDSFNTQYF.

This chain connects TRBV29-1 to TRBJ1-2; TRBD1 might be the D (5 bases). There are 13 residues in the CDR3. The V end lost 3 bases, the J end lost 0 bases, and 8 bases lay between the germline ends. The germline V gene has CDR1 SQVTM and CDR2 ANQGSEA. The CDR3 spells CSVEMGANYGYTF. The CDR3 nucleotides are TGCAGCGTTGAGATGGGGGCTAACTATGGCTACACCTTC.

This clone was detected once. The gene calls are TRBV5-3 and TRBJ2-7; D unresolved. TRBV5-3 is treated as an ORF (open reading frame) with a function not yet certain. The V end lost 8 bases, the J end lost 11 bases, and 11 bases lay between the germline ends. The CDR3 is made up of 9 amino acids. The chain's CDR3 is CARFLRKYV. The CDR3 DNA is TGTGCCAGGTTCCTAAGGAAGTACGTC.

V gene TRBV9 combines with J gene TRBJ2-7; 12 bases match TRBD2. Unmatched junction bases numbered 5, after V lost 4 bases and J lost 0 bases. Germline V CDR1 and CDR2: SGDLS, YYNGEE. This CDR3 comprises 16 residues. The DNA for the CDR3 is TGTGCCAGCAGCCCCCTAGCGGGGGGGTACTCCTACGAGCAGTACTTC. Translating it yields CASSPLAGGYSYEQYF.

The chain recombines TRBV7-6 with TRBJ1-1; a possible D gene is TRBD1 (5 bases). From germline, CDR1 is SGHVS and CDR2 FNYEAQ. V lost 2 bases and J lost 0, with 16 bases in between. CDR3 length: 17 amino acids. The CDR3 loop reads CASSLLPAREVNTEAFF. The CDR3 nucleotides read TGTGCCAGCAGCTTACTCCCGGCCAGGGAAGTGAACACTGAAGCTTTCTTT.

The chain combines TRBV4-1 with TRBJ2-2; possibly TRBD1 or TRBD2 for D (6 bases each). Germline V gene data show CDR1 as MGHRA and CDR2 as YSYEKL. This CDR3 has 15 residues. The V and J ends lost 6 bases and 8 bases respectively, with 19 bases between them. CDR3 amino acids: CASSQYSGQGGELFF. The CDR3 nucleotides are TGCGCCAGCAGTCAATATAGCGGCCAGGGGGGGGAGCTGTTTTTT.

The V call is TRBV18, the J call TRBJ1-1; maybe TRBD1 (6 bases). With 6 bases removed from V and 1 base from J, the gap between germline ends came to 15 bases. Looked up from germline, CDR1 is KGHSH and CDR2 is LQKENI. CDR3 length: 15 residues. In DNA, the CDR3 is TGTGCCAGCTCTCGCGACAGGCCCTCGAACACTGAAGCTTTCTTT. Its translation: CASSRDRPSNTEAFF.

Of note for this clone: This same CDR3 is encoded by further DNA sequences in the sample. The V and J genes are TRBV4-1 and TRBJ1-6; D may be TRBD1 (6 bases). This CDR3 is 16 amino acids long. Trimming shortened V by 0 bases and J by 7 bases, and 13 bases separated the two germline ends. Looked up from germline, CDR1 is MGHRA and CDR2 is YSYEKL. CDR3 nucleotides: TGCGCCAGCAGCCAAGATAGCCAGGGGAAGAATTCACCCCTCCACTTT. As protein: CASSQDSQGKNSPLHF.

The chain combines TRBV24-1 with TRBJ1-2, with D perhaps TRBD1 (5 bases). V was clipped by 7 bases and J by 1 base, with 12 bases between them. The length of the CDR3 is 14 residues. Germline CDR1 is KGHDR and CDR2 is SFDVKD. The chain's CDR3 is CATSAEGFNYGYTF. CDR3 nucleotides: TGTGCCACCAGCGCCGAGGGGTTTAACTATGGCTACACCTTC.

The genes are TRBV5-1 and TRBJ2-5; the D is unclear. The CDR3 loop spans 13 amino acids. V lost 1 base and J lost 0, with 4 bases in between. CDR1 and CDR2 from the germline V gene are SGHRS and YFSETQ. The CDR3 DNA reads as TGCGCCAGCAGCTTGTGGTACCAAGAGACCCAGTACTTC. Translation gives CASSLWYQETQYF.

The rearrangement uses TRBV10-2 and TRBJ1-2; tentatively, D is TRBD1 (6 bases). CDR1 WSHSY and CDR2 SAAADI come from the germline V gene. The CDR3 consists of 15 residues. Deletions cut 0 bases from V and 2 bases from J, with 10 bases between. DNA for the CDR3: TGCGCCAGCAGTGAGTCGCAGGGGAACAACTATGGCTACACCTTC. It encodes CASSESQGNNYGYTF.

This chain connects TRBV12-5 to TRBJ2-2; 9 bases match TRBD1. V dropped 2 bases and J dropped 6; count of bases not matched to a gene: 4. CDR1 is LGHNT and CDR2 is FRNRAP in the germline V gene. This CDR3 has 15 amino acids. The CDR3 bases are TGTGCTAGTGGTTTGAACCGGGACAGGGCCGGGGAGCTGTTTTTT. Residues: CASGLNRDRAGELFF.

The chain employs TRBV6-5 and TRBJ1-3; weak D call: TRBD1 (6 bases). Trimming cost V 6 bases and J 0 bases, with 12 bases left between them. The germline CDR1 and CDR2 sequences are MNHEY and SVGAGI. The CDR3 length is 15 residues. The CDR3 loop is CASRDSLISGNTIYF. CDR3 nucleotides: TGTGCCAGCAGGGACAGCCTCATCTCTGGAAACACCATATATTTT.

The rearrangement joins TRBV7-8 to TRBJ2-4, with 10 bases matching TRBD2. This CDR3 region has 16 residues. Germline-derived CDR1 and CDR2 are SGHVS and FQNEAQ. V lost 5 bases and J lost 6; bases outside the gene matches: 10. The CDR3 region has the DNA TGTGCCAGCAGCCCGGGGACTAGCGAAGGGGGAAACATTCAGTACTTC. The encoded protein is CASSPGTSEGGNIQYF.

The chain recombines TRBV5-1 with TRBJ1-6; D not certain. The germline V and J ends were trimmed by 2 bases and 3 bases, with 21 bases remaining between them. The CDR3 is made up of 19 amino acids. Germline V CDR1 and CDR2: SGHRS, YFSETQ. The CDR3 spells CASSFGLATGRSYNSPLHF. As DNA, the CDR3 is TGCGCCAGCAGCTTTGGGTTGGCTACGGGTAGGAGCTATAATTCACCCCTCCACTTT.

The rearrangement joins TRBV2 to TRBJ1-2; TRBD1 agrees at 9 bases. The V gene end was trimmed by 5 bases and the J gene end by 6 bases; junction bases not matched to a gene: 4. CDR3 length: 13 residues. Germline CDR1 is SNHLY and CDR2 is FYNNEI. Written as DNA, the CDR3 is TGTGCCAGCAGTACGACAGGGGGTGATGGCTACACCTTC. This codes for CASSTTGGDGYTF.

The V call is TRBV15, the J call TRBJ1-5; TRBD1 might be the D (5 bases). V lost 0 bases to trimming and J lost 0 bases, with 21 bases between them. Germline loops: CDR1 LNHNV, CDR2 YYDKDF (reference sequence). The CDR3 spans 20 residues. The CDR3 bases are TGTGCCACCAGCAGAGATCGAGGAGGGGAGGATCTTGATAGCAATCAGCCCCAGCATTTT. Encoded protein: CATSRDRGGEDLDSNQPQHF.

CDR3 sequence: CASSLGGGGQETQYF. In DNA, the CDR3 is TGCGCCAGCAGCTTGGGAGGGGGCGGACAAGAGACCCAGTACTTC. This chain connects TRBV5-1 to TRBJ2-5; 7 bases align to TRBD1. Germline V gene lookup returns CDR1 SGHRS and CDR2 YFSETQ. This CDR3 is built from 15 residues. The junction had 4 bases not matched to a gene; V was cut back by 0 bases and J by 2 bases.

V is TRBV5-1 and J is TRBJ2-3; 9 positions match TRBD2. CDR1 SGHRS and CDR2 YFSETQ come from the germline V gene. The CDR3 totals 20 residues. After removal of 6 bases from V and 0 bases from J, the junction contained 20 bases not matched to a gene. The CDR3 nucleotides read TGCGCCAGCATGGTCTCGTTTCGAAGAAGCGGGGGGACTAGCACAGATACGCAGTATTTT. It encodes CASMVSFRRSGGTSTDTQYF. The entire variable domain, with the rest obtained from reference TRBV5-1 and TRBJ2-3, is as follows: KAGVTQTPRYLIKTRGQQVTLSCSPISGHRSVSWYQQTPGQGLQFLFEYFSETQRNKGNFPGRFSGRQFSNSRSEMNVSTLELGDSALYLCASMVSFRRSGGTSTDTQYFGPGTRLTVL.

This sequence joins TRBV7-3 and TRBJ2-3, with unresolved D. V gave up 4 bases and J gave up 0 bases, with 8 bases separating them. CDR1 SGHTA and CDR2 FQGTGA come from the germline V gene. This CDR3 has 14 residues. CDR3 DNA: TGTGCCAGCAGCTGGGATCTTAGCACAGATACGCAGTATTTT. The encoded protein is CASSWDLSTDTQYF.

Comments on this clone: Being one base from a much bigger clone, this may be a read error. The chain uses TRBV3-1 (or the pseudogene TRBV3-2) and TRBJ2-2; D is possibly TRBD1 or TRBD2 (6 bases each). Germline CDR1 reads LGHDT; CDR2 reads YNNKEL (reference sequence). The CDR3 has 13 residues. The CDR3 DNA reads TGTACCAGCAGCCGTAGGGGGGCCGGGGAGCTGTTTTTT. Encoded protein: CTSSRRGAGELFF.

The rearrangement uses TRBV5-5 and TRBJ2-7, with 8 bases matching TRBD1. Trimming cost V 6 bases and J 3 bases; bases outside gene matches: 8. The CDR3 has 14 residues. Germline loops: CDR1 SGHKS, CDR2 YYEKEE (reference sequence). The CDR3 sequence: CASTIRTGHYEQYV. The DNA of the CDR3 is TGTGCCAGCACTATCAGGACAGGGCACTACGAGCAGTACGTC.

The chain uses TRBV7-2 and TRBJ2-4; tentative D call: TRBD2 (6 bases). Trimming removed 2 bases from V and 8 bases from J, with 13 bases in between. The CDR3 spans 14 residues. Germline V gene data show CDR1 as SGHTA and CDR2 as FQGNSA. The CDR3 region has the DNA TGTGCCAGCAGCTTATTGGCCAGGGAGGACATTCAGTACTTC. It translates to CASSLLAREDIQYF. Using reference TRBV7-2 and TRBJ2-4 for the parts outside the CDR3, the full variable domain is GAGVSQSPSNKVTEKGKDVELRCDPISGHTALYWYRQSLGQGLEFLIYFQGNSAPDKSGLPSDRFSAERTGGSVSTLTIQRTQQEDSAVYLCASSLLAREDIQYFGAGTRLSVL.

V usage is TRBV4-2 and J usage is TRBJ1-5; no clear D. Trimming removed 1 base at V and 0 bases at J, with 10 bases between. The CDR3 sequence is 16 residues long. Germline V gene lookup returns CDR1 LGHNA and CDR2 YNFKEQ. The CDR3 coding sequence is TGTGCCAGCAGCCAAGTAGGAGCCTATAGCAATCAGCCCCAGCATTTT. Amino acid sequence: CASSQVGAYSNQPQHF.

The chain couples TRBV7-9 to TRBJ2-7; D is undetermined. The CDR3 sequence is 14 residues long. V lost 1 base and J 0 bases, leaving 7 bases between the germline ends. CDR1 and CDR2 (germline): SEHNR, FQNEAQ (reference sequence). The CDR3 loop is CASSLVGYSYEQYF. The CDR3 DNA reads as TGTGCCAGCAGCTTAGTGGGATACTCCTACGAGCAGTACTTC.

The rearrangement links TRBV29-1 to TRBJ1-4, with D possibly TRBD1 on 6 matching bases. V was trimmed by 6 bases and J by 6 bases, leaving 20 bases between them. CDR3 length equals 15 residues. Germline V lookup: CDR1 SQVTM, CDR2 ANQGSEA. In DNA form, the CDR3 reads TGCAGCGTCGTCTATACAGGGTTGGAGCATGAAAAACTGTTTTTT. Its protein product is CSVVYTGLEHEKLFF.

CDR3 nucleotides: TGTGCCAGCAGCTTGCAGGGCAGGTCGGACGAAAAACTGTTTTTT. Protein: CASSLQGRSDEKLFF. This chain connects TRBV7-2 to TRBJ1-4; tentative D call: TRBD1 (5 bases). Looked up from germline, CDR1 is SGHTA and CDR2 is FQGNSA. CDR3 size: 15 residues. V was cut by 3 bases and J by 8 bases, with 16 bases left in between.